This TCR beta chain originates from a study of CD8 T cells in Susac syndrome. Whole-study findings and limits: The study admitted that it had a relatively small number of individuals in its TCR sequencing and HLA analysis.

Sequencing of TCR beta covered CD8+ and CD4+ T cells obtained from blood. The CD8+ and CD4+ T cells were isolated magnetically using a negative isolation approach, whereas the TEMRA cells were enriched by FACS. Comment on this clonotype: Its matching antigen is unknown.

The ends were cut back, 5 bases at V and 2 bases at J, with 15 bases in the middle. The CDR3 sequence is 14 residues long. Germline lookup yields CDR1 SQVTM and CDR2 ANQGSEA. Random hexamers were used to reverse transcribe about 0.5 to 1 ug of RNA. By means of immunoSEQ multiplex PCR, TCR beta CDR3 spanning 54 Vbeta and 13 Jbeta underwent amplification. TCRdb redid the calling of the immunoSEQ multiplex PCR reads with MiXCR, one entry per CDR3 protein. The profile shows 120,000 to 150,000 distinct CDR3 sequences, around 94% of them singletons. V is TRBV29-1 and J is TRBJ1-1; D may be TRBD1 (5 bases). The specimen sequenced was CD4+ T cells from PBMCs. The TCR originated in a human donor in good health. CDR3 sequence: CSVWGGVLNTEAFF. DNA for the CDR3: TGCAGCGTTTGGGGGGGGGTTTTAAACACTGAAGCTTTCTTT.